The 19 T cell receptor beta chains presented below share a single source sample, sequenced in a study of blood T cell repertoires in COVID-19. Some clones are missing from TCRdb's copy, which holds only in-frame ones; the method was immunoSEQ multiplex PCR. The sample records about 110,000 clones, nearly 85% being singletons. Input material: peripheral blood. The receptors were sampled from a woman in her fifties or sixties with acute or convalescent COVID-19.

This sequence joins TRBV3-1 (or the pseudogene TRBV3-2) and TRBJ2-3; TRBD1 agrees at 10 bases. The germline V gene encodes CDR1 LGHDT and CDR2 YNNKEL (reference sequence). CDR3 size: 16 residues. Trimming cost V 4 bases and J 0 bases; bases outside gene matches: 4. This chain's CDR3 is CASSPMGQGSTDTQYF. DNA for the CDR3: TGTGCCAGCAGCCCCATGGGACAGGGGAGCACAGATACGCAGTATTTT.

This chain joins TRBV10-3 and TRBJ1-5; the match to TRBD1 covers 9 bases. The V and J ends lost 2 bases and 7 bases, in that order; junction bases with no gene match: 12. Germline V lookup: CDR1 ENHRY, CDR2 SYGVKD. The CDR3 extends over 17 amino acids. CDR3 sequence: CAISEPPPGTGSQPQHF. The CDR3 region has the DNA TGTGCCATCAGTGAGCCGCCTCCGGGGACAGGGTCCCAGCCCCAGCATTTT.

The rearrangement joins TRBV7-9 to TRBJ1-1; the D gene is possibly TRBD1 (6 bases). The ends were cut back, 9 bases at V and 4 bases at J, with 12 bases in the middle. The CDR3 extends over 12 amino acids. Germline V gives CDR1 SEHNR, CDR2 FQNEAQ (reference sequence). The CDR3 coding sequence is TGTGCCAGTCAGGGGCGGGTCACTGAAGCTTTCTTT. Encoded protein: CASQGRVTEAFF. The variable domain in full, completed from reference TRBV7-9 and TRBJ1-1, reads DTGVSQNPRHKITKRGQNVTFRCDPISEHNRLYWYRQTLGQGPEFLTYFQNEAQLEKSRLLSDRFSAERPKGSFSTLEIQRTEQGDSAMYLCASQGRVTEAFFGQGTRLTVV.

CDR3 residues: CASRAGTGETGELFF. CDR3 nucleotide sequence: TGTGCCAGTAGAGCCGGGACAGGGGAAACCGGGGAGCTGTTTTTT. This sequence joins TRBV6-6 and TRBJ2-2; 10 nucleotides line up with TRBD1. This CDR3 region has 15 residues. The ends lost 9 bases at V and 5 bases at J; junction bases unmatched: 9. From germline, CDR1 is MNHNY and CDR2 SVGAGI (reference sequence).

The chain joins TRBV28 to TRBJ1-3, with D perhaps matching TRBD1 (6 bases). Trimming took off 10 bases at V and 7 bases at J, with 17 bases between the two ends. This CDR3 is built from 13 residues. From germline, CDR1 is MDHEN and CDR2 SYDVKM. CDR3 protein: CATGSGQWNTIYF. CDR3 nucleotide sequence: TGTGCCACCGGGTCGGGACAATGGAACACCATATATTTT.

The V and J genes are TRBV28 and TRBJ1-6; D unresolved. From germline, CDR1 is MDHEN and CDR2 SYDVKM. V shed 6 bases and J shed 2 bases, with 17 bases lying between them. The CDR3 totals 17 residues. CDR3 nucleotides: TGTGCCAGCAGACCCACAGCGGGGATCACCTATAATTCACCCCTCCACTTT. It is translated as CASRPTAGITYNSPLHF. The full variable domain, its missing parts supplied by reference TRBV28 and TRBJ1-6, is DVKVTQSSRYLVKRTGEKVFLECVQDMDHENMFWYRQDPGLGLRLIYFSYDVKMKEKGDIPEGYSVSREKKERFSLILESASTNQTSMYLCASRPTAGITYNSPLHFGNGTRLTVT.

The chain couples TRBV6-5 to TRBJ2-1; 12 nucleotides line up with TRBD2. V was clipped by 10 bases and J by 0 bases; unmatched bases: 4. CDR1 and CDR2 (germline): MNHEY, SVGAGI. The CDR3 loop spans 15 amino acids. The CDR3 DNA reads TGTGCCACCAGACTAGCGGGGGCCTCCTACAATGAGCAGTTCTTC. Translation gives CATRLAGASYNEQFF.

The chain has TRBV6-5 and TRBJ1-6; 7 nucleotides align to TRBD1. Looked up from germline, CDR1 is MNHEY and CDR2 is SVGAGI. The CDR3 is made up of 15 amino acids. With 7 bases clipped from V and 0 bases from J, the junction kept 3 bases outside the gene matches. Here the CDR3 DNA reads TGTGCCAGCAAACGGGACAGCTCCTATAATTCACCCCTCCACTTT. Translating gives CASKRDSSYNSPLHF.

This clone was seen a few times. Written as DNA, the CDR3 is TGCGCCAGCAGCTTCGACAGTTACAATGAGCAGTTCTTC. This translates into CASSFDSYNEQFF. This chain joins TRBV5-1 and TRBJ2-1; tentative D call: TRBD1 (5 bases). The V and J ends lost 2 bases and 4 bases respectively, with 7 bases between them. The germline gives CDR1 SGHRS, CDR2 YFSETQ. The CDR3 consists of 13 residues.

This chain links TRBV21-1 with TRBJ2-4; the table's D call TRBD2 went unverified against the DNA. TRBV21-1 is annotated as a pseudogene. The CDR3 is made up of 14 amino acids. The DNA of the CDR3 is TGTGCCAGCAGCAAAGGATACTACAAAAACATTCAGTACTTC. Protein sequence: CASSKGYYKNIQYF.

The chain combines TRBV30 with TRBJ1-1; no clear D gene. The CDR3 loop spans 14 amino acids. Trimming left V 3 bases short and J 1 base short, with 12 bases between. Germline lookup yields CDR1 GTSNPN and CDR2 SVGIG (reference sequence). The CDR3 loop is CAWRLVQKNTEAFF. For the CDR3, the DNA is TGTGCCTGGAGATTGGTCCAGAAGAACACTGAAGCTTTCTTT. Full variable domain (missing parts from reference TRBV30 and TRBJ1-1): SQTIHQWPATLVQPVGSPLSLECTVEGTSNPNLYWYRQAAGRGLQLLFYSVGIGQISSEVPQNLSASRPQDRQFILSSKKLLLSDSGFYLCAWRLVQKNTEAFFGQGTRLTVV.

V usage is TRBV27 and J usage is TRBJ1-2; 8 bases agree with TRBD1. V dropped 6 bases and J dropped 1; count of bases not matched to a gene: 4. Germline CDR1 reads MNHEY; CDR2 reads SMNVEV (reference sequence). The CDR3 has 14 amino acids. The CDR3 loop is CASRQTGVNYGYTF. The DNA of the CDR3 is TGTGCCAGCAGACAGACAGGGGTTAACTATGGCTACACCTTC.

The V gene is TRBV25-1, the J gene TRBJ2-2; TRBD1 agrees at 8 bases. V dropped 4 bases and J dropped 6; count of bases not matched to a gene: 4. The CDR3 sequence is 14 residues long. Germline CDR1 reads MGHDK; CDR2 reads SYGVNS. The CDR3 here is CASSAVQGAGELFF. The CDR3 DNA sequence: TGTGCCAGCAGTGCCGTACAGGGGGCCGGGGAGCTGTTTTTT.

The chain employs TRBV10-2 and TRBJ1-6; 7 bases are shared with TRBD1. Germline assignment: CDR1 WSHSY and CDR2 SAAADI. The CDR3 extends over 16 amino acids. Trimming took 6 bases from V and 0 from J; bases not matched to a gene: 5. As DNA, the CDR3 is TGCGCCAGCAGCCTACAGGGGCGCTCCTATAATTCACCCCTCCACTTT. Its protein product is CASSLQGRSYNSPLHF.

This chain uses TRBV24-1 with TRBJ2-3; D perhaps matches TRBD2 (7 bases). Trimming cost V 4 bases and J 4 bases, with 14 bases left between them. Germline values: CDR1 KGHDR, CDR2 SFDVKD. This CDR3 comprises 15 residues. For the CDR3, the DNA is TGTGCCACCAGTGAAGGGGGGGGGCCCGCAGATACGCAGTATTTT. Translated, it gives CATSEGGGPADTQYF.

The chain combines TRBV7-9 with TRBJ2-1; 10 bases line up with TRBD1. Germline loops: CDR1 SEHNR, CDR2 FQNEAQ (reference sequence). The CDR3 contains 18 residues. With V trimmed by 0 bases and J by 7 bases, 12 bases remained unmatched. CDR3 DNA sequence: TGTGCCAGCAGCTTAGCATCCGGCCGGGACAGGGGAAGGAATGAGCAGTTCTTC. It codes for CASSLASGRDRGRNEQFF. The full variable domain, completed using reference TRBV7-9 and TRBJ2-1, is DTGVSQNPRHKITKRGQNVTFRCDPISEHNRLYWYRQTLGQGPEFLTYFQNEAQLEKSRLLSDRFSAERPKGSFSTLEIQRTEQGDSAMYLCASSLASGRDRGRNEQFFGPGTRLTVL.

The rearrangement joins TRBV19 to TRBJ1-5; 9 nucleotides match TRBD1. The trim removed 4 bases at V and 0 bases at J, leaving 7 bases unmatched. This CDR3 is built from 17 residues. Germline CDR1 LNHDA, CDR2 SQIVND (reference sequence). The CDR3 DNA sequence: TGTGCCAGTAGTAGACAGGGGGGCACTGATAGCAATCAGCCCCAGCATTTT. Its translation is CASSRQGGTDSNQPQHF.

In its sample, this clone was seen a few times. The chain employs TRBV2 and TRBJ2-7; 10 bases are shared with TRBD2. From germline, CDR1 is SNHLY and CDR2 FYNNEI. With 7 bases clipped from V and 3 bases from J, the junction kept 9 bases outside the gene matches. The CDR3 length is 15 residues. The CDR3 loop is CASKLAGDSIYEQYF. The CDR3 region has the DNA TGTGCCAGCAAGCTAGCGGGGGATTCAATCTACGAGCAGTACTTC. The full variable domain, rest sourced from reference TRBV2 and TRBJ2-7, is EPEVTQTPSHQVTQMGQEVILRCVPISNHLYFYWYRQILGQKVEFLVSFYNNEISEKSEIFDDQFSVERPDGSNFTLKIRSTKLEDSAMYFCASKLAGDSIYEQYFGPGTRLTVT.

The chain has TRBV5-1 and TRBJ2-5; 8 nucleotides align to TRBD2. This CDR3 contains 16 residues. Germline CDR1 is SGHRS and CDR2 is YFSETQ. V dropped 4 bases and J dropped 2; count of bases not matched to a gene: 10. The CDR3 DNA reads TGCGCCAGCAGCCGCCGGGCGGGGGGACCACAAGAGACCCAGTACTTC. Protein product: CASSRRAGGPQETQYF.